This T cell receptor beta chain was identified in a study of response to subunit inactivated influenza vaccine. Overall study results and limits: After each seasonal influenza vaccination, few new T cells are recruited, the authors suggested.

CDR1 is SGHAT, CDR2 FQNNGV, per germline. CDR3 length equals 14 residues. Notes on this clonotype: Its matching antigen is unknown.

TCRdb re-derived calls from the RT-PCR reads in MiXCR, one entry per CDR3 protein. The table lists approximately 530,000 distinct CDR3 sequences, about an eighth of them singletons. Specimen: PBMCs from blood, collected 40 to 50 days after vaccination. This chain uses TRBV11-2 with TRBJ1-3; no definite D call. This receptor was obtained from a man between 45 and 60 years old who received an inactivated influenza vaccine. The CDR3 sequence is CAIGGEISGNTIYF. The DNA of the CDR3 is TGTGCGATCGGCGGGGAGATCTCTGGAAACACCATATATTTT.